This T cell receptor beta chain came from a study of OX40 agonist ivuxolimab in advanced cancers. Findings of the study overall: Patients who responded partially at 0.1-3.0 mg/kg showed clonal expansion ranking among the lowest.

This clone was detected only a few times. Its antigen is as yet unknown. Here immunoSEQ multiplex PCR was the method, and the copy in TCRdb shows in-frame clones only, minus some. This table has 45,000 to 60,000 clones, approximately 95% appearing once. V lost 9 bases and J lost 3, with 15 bases in between. This CDR3 has 14 amino acids. Germline lookup yields CDR1 MDHEN and CDR2 SYDVKM. The V gene is TRBV28, the J gene TRBJ2-1, with D possibly TRBD2 on 5 matching bases. The starting material was CD4+ or CD8+ T cells sorted from blood, obtained in a trial of the OX40 agonist ivuxolimab. The clonotype originates from an adult with an advanced solid tumor such as melanoma, head and neck, liver or kidney cancer. CDR3 nucleotides: TGTGCCAGTTGCTGGGAGTCCTTCTACAATGAGCAGTTCTTC. It translates to CASCWESFYNEQFF.